Included here is one T cell receptor beta chain sequence, with context. Individuals drawn from some 25 US areas were roughly 18 to 95 years old. Participants were placed into cohorts based on the clinical history they reported. Within 2 weeks before study entry, exposed participants met a COVID-19 case. In the original workflow: Amplified reference gene primers provided the basis for estimating nucleated cell counts. Sequenced by immunoSEQ multiplex PCR; TCRdb stores in-frame clones only, minus some. V and J calls plus clone size are reproduced from that table; the DNA served to infer D and trimming. The table includes more than 200,000 clones, approximately 88% detected once. The sample belongs to a study of blood T cell repertoires in COVID-19. The CDR3 covers 14 residues. From germline, CDR1 is LNHDA and CDR2 SQIVND (reference sequence). V dropped 2 bases and J dropped 5 bases, with 12 bases sitting between them.

The chain uses TRBV19 and TRBJ1-1, with TRBD1 as a possible D gene (5 bases). The source of this sequence is a woman aged 25-40 years who had been exposed to COVID-19. Material for sequencing was PBMCs or T cells enriched from blood (not recorded which). The DNA for the CDR3 is TGTGCCAGTAGTATACCGGGCCGGGGGACTGAAGCTTTCTTT. Amino acid sequence: CASSIPGRGTEAFF.